This T cell receptor beta chain was found in a study of cytomegalovirus exposure and HLA in healthy donors. Study results and caveats: Most TCR sequences were rare, but some public TCRs occurred in many donors. A previous analysis found most TCR beta V segments productive roughly 87% or roughly 30% of the time.

Germline V CDR1 and CDR2: MGHRA, YSYEKL. V lost 0 bases and J lost 2, with 16 bases in between. This CDR3 is built from 18 residues. Concerning this clone: Its antigen is as yet unknown.

In the PCR, 60 Vbeta and 13 Jbeta primers were used. TCRdb's table, derived via immunoSEQ multiplex PCR, lists solely in-frame clones and lacks some. The sample has 90,000 to 100,000 clones; roughly 80% are singletons. Sequencing input: PBMCs. The chain is built from TRBV4-1 and TRBJ2-2; tentative D call: TRBD2 (6 bases). This TCR was recovered from a man aged 40-50 years in good health and CMV-seronegative. Written as DNA, the CDR3 is TGCGCCAGCAGCCAAGACCGTAGGCTAGCGAGCAACACCGGGGAGCTGTTTTTT. Protein product: CASSQDRRLASNTGELFF.